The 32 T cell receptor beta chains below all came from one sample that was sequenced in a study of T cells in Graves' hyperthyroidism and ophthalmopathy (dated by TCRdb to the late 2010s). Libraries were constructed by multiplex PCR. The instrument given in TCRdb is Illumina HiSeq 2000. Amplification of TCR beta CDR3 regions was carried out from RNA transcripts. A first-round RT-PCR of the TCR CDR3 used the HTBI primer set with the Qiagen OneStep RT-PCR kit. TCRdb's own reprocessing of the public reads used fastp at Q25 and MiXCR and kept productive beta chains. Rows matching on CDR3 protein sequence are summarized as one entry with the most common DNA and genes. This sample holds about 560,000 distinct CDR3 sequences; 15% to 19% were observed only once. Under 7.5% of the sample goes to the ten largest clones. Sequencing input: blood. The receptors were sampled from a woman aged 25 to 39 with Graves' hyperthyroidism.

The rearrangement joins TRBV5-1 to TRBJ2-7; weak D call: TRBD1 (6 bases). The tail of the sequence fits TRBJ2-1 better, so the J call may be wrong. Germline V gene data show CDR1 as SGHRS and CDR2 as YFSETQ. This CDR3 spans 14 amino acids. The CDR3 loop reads CASSLAMGAYEQFF. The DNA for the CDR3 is TGCGCCAGCAGCTTGGCCATGGGGGCCTACGAGCAGTTCTTC.

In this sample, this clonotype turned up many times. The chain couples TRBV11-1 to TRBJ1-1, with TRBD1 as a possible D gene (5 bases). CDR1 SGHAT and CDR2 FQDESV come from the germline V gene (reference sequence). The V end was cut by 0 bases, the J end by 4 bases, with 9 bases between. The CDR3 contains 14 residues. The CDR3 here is CASSLANGGTEAFF. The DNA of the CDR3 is TGTGCCAGCAGCTTAGCGAACGGGGGCACTGAAGCTTTCTTT.

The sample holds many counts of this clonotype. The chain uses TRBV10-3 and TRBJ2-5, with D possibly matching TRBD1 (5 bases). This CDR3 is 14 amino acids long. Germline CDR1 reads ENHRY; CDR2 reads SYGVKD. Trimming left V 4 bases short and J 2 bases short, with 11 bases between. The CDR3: CAISGQGRQETQYF. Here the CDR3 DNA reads TGTGCCATCAGTGGGCAGGGCCGGCAAGAGACCCAGTACTTC.

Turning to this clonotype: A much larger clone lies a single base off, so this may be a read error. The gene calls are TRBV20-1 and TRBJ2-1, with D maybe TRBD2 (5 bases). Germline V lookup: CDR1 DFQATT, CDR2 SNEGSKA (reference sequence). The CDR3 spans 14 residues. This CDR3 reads CSASDDYSYNKQFF. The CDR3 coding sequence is TGCAGTGCTAGCGACGACTACTCTTACAATAAGCAGTTCTTC.

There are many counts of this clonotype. The CDR3 coding sequence is TGTGCCTGGATGGGAGGCACAGATACGCAGTATTTT. Residues: CAWMGGTDTQYF. The chain is built from TRBV30 and TRBJ2-3; possible D gene TRBD2, 5 bases. Germline V gene data show CDR1 as GTSNPN and CDR2 as SVGIG (reference sequence). This CDR3 spans 12 amino acids. V lost 4 bases to trimming and J lost 1 base, with 6 bases between them.

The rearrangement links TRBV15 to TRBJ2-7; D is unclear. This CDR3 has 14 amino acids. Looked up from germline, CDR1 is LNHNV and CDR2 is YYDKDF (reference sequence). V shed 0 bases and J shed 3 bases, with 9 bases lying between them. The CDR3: CATSRDNGFYEQYF. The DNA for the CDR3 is TGTGCCACCAGCAGAGATAACGGGTTCTACGAGCAGTACTTC.

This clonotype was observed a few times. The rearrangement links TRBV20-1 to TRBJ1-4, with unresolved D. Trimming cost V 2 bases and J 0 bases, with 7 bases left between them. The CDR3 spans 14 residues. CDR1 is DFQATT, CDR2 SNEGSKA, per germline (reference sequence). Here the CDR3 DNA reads TGCAGTGCTAGACTGACACCAACTAATGAAAAACTGTTTTTT. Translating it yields CSARLTPTNEKLFF.

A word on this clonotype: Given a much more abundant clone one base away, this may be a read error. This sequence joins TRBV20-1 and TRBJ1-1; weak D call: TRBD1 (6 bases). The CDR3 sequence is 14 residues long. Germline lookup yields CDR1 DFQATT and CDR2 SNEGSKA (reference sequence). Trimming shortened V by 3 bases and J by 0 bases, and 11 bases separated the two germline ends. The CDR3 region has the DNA TGCAGTGCTAGTGGAGGACAGCTGAACACTGAAGCTTTCTTT. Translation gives CSASGGQLNTEAFF.

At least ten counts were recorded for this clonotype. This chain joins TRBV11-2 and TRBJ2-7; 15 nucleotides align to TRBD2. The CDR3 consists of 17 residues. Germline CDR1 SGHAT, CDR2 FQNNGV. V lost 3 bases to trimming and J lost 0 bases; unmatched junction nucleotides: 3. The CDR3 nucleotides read TGTGCCAGCAGCTTTGGACTAGCGGGAGGGCCCTCCTACGAGCAGTACTTC. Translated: CASSFGLAGGPSYEQYF.

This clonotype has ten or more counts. The CDR3 DNA is TGTGCCAGCAGCACCCCCGGGACTAGCGGGAGGGCTAACGAGCAGTACTTC. Amino acid sequence: CASSTPGTSGRANEQYF. The genes are TRBV13 and TRBJ2-7; 16 nucleotides match TRBD2. With 5 bases clipped from V and 5 bases from J, the junction kept 9 bases outside the gene matches. Looked up from germline, CDR1 is PRHDT and CDR2 is FYEKMQ (reference sequence). This CDR3 region has 17 residues. The full variable domain, in which reference TRBV13 and TRBJ2-7 provide the parts outside the CDR3, is AAGVIQSPRHLIKEKRETATLKCYPIPRHDTVYWYQQGPGQDPQFLISFYEKMQSDKGSIPDRFSAQQFSDYHSELNMSSLELGDSALYFCASSTPGTSGRANEQYFGPGTRLTVT.

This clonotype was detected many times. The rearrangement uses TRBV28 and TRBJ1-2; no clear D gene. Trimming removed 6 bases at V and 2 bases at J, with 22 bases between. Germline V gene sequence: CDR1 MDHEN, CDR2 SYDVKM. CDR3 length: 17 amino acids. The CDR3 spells CASRRSTLQLRNYGYTF. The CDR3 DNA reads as TGTGCCAGCAGGAGAAGCACCCTCCAGCTTCGAAACTATGGCTACACCTTC.

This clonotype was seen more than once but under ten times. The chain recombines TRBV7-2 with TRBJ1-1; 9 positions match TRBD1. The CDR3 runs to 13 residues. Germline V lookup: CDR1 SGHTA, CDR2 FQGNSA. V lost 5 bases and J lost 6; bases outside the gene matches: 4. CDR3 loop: CASSQDRGAEAFF. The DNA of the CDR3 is TGTGCCAGCAGCCAGGACAGGGGAGCTGAAGCTTTCTTT.

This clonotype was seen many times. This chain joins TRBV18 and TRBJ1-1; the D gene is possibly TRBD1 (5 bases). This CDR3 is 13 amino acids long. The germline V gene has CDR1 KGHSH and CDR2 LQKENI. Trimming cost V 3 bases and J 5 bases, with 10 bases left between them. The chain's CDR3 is CASSPGGRTEAFF. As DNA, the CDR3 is TGTGCCAGCTCACCGGGGGGGAGGACTGAAGCTTTCTTT.

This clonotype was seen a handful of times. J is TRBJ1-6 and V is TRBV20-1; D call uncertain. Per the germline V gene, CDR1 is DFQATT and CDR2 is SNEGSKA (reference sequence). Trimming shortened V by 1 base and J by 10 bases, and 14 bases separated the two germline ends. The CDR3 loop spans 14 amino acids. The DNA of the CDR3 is TGCAGTGCTAGAGGGTCGGCCCTAGGGTCACCCCTCCACTTT. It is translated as CSARGSALGSPLHF.

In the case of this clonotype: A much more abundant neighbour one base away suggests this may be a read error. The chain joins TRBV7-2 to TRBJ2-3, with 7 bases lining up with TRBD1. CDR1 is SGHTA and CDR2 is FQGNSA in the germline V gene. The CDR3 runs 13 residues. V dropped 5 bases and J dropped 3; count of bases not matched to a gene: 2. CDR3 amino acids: CASSVTGTDTQYF. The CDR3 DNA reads TGTGCCAGCAGCGTGACAGGGACAGATACGCAGTATTTT. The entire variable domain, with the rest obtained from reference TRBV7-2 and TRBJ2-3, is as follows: GAGVSQSPSNKVTEKGKDVELRCDPISGHTALYWYRQSLGQGLEFLIYFQGNSAPDKSGLPSDRFSAERTGGSVSTLTIQRTQQEDSAVYLCASSVTGTDTQYFGPGTRLTVL.

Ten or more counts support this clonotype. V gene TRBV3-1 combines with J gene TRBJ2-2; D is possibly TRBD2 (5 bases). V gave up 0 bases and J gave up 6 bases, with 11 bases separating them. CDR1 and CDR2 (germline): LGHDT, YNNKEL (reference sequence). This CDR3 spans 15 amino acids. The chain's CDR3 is CASSQDTSGAGELFF. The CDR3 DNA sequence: TGTGCCAGCAGCCAAGACACTAGTGGGGCCGGGGAGCTGTTTTTT.

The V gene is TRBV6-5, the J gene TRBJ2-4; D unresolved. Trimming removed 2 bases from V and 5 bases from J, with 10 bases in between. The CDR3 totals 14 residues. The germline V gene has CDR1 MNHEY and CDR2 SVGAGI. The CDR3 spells CASSYPGAQNIQYF. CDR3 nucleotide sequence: TGTGCCAGCAGTTACCCAGGTGCCCAAAACATTCAGTACTTC.

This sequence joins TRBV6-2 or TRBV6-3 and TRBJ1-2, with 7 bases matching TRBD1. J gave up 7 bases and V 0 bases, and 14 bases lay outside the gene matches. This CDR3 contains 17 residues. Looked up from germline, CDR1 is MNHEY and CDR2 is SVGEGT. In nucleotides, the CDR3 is TGTGCCAGCAGTTACTCTAGAGACAGGGCCTGGGATCGTGGCTACACCTTC. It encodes CASSYSRDRAWDRGYTF.

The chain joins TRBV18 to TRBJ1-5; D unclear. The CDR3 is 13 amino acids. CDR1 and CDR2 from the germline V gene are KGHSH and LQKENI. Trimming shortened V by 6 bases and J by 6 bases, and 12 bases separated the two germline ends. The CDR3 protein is CASSLGPSQPQHF. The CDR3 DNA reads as TGTGCCAGCTCCCTAGGACCATCTCAGCCCCAGCATTTT.

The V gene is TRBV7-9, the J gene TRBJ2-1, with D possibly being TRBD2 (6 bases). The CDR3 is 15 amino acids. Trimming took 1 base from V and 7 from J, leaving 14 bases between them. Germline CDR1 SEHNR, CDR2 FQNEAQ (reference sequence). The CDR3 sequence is CASSLDGGYGNEQFF. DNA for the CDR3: TGTGCCAGCAGCTTAGACGGAGGGTACGGAAATGAGCAGTTCTTC.

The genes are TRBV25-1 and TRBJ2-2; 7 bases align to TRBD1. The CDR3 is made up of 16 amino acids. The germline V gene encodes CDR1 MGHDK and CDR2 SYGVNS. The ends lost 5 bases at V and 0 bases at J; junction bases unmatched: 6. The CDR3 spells CASSRVGTANTGELFF. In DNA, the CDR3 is TGTGCCAGCAGTCGAGTTGGGACAGCGAACACCGGGGAGCTGTTTTTT.

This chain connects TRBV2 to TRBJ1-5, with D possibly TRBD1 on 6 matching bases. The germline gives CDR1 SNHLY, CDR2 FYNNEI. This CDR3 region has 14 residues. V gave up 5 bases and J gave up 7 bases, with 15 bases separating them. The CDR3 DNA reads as TGTGCCAGCAGTTTACAGGGTTTCGAACAGCCCCAGCATTTT. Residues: CASSLQGFEQPQHF.

DNA of the CDR3: TGCGCCAGCAGCCTCGTGCCCGGAACGGATTATAATTCACCCCTCCACTTT. Translation: CASSLVPGTDYNSPLHF. V usage is TRBV4-1 and J usage is TRBJ1-6; D gene uncertain. This CDR3 contains 17 residues. V was pared by 4 bases and J by 4 bases, with 17 bases between. Germline loops: CDR1 MGHRA, CDR2 YSYEKL.

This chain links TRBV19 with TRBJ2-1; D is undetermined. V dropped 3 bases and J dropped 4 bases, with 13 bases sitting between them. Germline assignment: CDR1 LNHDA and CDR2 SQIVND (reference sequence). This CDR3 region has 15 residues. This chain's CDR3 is CASSMPETSYNEQFF. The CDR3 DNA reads TGTGCCAGTAGTATGCCCGAGACCAGTTACAATGAGCAGTTCTTC.

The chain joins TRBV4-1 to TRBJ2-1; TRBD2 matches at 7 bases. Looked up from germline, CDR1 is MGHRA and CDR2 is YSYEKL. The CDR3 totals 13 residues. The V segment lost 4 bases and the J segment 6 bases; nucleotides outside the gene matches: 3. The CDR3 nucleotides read TGCGCCAGCAGCCCCACTAGCGCCAATGAGCAGTTCTTC. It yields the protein CASSPTSANEQFF.

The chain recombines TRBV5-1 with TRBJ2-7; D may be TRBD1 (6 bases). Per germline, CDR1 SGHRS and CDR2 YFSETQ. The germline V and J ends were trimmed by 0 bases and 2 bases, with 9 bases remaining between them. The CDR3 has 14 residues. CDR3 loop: CASSLGTVAYEQYF. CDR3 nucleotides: TGCGCCAGCAGCTTGGGGACAGTCGCCTACGAGCAGTACTTC.

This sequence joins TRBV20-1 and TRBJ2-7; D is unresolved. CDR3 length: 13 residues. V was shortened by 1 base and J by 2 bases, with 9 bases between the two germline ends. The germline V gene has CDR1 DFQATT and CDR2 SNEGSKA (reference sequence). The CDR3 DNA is TGCAGTGCTAGAGTCCCTGGCGCCTACGAGCAGTACTTC. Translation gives CSARVPGAYEQYF.

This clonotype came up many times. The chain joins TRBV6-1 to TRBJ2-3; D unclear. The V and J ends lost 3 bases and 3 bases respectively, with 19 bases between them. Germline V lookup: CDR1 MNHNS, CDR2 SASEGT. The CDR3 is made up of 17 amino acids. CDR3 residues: CASSDTPGPLGTDTQYF. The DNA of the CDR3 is TGTGCCAGCAGTGATACCCCCGGGCCGCTCGGAACAGATACGCAGTATTTT.

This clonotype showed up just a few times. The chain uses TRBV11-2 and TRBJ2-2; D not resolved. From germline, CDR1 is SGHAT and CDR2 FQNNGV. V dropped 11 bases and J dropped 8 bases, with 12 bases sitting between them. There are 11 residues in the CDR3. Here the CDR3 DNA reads TGTGCCTGCACCGTTGAGGGGGAGCTGTTTTTT. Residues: CACTVEGELFF.

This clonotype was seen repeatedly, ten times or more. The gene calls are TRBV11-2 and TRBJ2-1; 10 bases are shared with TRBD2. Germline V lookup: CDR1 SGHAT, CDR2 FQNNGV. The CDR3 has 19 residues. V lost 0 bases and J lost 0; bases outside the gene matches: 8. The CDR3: CASSLDKAGGLPSYNEQFF. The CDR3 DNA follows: TGTGCCAGCAGCTTAGACAAAGCGGGAGGGCTGCCCTCCTACAATGAGCAGTTCTTC.

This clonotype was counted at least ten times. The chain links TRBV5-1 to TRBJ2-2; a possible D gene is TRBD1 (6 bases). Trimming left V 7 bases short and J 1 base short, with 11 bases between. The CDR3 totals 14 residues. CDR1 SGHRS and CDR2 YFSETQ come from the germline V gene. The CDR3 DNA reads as TGCGCCAGCTCTGAGACAGGGAACACCGGGGAGCTGTTTTTT. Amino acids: CASSETGNTGELFF.

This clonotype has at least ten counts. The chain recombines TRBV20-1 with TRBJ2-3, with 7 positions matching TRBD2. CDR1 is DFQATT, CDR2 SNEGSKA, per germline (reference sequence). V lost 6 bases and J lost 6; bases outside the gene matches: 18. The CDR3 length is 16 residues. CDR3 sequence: CSASGVGGSGLDTQYF. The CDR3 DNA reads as TGCAGTGCAAGCGGGGTCGGCGGGAGTGGGTTGGATACGCAGTATTTT.